Listed here are 5 T cell receptor beta chains from one sample, sequenced in a study of molecular identifiers for immune sequencing clone quantification. TCRdb reanalysed the PCR reads using MiXCR and keeps one entry per CDR3 protein. This table has approximately 59,000 distinct CDR3 sequences, 15% to 20% appearing once. The source material was naive CD8+ T cells from blood, with Jurkat cell RNA spiked in. The sample's subset: FACS-sorted CD8+CD4-CCR7+CD45RA+ naive T cells. The receptors derive from a human donor in good health. Some libraries in this study had Jurkat cell RNA spiked in.

This clonotype has at least ten counts. The J gene is TRBJ2-3, the V gene TRBV7-9; 11 nucleotides match TRBD1. V shed 4 bases and J 5 bases; nucleotides not matched to a gene: 8. CDR1 and CDR2 (germline): SEHNR, FQNEAQ (reference sequence). CDR3 length: 16 amino acids. CDR3 in amino acids: CASSSNRDRGRDTQYF. The CDR3 nucleotides are TGTGCCAGCAGCTCCAACCGGGACAGGGGGAGAGATACGCAGTATTTT. The whole variable domain, remainder taken from reference TRBV7-9 and TRBJ2-3, is DTGVSQNPRHKITKRGQNVTFRCDPISEHNRLYWYRQTLGQGPEFLTYFQNEAQLEKSRLLSDRFSAERPKGSFSTLEIQRTEQGDSAMYLCASSSNRDRGRDTQYFGPGTRLTVL.

This clonotype was seen at least ten times. This chain joins TRBV2 and TRBJ2-5, with D unclear. CDR3 size: 14 residues. Trimming cost V 2 bases and J 0 bases, with 7 bases left between them. Germline CDR1 and CDR2: SNHLY and FYNNEI. Here the CDR3 reads CASSEWRNQETQYF. The DNA of the CDR3 is TGTGCCAGCAGTGAATGGCGGAACCAAGAGACCCAGTACTTC.

As concerns this clonotype: This clone may be a read error of a much larger clone one base away. The V and J genes are TRBV25-1 and TRBJ2-7; possible D gene TRBD2, 5 bases. This CDR3 is built from 10 residues. From germline, CDR1 is MGHDK and CDR2 SYGVNS. CDR3 protein: CASSLGERYF. The DNA of the CDR3 is TGTGCCAGCAGTCTTGGGGAGCGGTACTTC.

This clonotype appeared many times. The chain couples TRBV5-1 to TRBJ2-7; TRBD1 matches 8 bases. The CDR3 spans 13 residues. Germline V gives CDR1 SGHRS, CDR2 YFSETQ. Losses at the gene ends were 4 bases for V and 3 bases for J; bases not matched to a gene: 3. The CDR3 is CASSPDRDYEQYF. In DNA, the CDR3 is TGCGCCAGCAGCCCGGACAGGGACTACGAGCAGTACTTC.

The sample holds many counts of this clonotype. The chain is built from TRBV4-2 and TRBJ2-7; 9 bases agree with TRBD2. The germline V gene encodes CDR1 LGHNA and CDR2 YNFKEQ. V lost 2 bases, J lost 4 bases, and 9 bases stayed unmatched. This CDR3 comprises 16 residues. The CDR3 sequence: CASSQRSGTSFYEQYF. The CDR3 DNA reads as TGTGCCAGCAGCCAACGCTCCGGGACTAGCTTTTACGAGCAGTACTTC.